This TCR beta chain emerged from a study of T cells in Graves' hyperthyroidism and ophthalmopathy. Whole-study results and caveats: The blood repertoire included most of the expanded thyroid clonotypes above 0.001.

The germline V gene has CDR1 MNHEY and CDR2 SMNVEV (reference sequence). This CDR3 has 13 amino acids. With 0 bases removed from V and 7 bases from J, the gap between germline ends came to 9 bases. TCR beta CDR3 sequences were amplified from RNA transcripts. HTBI primers were employed in a first-round RT-PCR of the TCR CDR3. TCRdb re-derived calls from the multiplex PCR reads in MiXCR, one entry per CDR3 protein. The table records about 400,000 distinct CDR3 sequences, approximately 15% of them present only once. This clonotype was counted many times. Its specificity is unknown. Source material: blood. The receptor comes from a man between 18 and 29 years old with Graves' ophthalmopathy. J is TRBJ1-1 and V is TRBV27; unclear D gene. Here the CDR3 DNA reads TGTGCCAGCAGTTTATCGAGTTGGAGTGAAGCTTTCTTT. Translation gives CASSLSSWSEAFF.